The sequence of this TCR beta chain was determined in a study of Ad26.COV2.S vaccination and SARS-CoV-2 variants. Findings and caveats of the study: Vaccine recipients posted higher spike-specific TCR breadth than their placebo counterparts.

Noted treatment: over 15 received Ad26.COV2.S at low or high dose, single or two shots; roughly five received placebo; per-sample allocation not given. Samples came from day 63 after the first vaccine or placebo injection. An adult aged 18-55 years in Boston served as the donor. The CDR3 consists of 17 residues. The V end lost 2 bases, the J end lost 4 bases, and 20 bases lay between the germline ends. The V gene's germline CDR1 is LGHNT and CDR2 FRNRAP. Profiled with immunoSEQ multiplex PCR; TCRdb holds only in-frame clones, not every one. In the table there are some 340,000 clones, around 85% of which are singletons. As regards this clone: Its antigen is still unknown.

The origin of this receptor is a person between 18 and 65 years old who received the Ad26.COV2.S COVID-19 vaccine or a placebo. The sequences come from peripheral blood, collected in a trial of Ad26.COV2.S vaccine versus placebo. V and J are TRBV12-5 and TRBJ1-1, with D possibly TRBD1 on 6 matching bases. CDR3 coding DNA: TGTGCTAGTGGTTTGTTGGGGGCAGTCCAATCTGGCACTGAAGCTTTCTTT. Encoded protein: CASGLLGAVQSGTEAFF.